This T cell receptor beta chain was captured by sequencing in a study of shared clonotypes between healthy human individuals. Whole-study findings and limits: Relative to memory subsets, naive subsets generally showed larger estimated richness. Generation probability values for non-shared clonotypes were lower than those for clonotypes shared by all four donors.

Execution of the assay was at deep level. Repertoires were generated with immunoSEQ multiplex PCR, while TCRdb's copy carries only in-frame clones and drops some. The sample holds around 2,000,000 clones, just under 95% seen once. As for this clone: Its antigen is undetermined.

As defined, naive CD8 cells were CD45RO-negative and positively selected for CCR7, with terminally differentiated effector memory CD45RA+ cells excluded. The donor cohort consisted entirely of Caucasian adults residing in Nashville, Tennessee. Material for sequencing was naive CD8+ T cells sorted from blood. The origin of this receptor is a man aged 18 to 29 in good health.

The CDR3 loop is CASAYRAAGELFF. Here the CDR3 DNA reads TGTGCCAGCGCTTACAGGGCTGCGGGGGAGCTGTTTTTT. The chain is built from TRBV6-4 and TRBJ2-2, with D maybe TRBD1 (6 bases). This CDR3 region has 13 residues. V shed 8 bases and J shed 8 bases, with 15 bases lying between them. CDR1 is MRHNA, CDR2 SNTAGT, per germline.